This T cell receptor (beta chain) was documented in a study of T cells in Graves' hyperthyroidism and ophthalmopathy. Study observations and caveats: Ophthalmopathy, which appeared later, was predicted by the model a median roughly 6.6 months before onset. Among thyroid clonotypes expanded above 0.001, most also appeared in blood.

The CDR3 contains 16 residues. Germline V gene sequence: CDR1 SGHDT, CDR2 YYEEEE. J was trimmed by 2 bases and V by 1 base; bases with no gene match: 4. A lack of ophthalmopathy progression within 18 months defined stable Graves' hyperthyroidism. Hyperthyroidism, newly diagnosed and lasting under 2 months, affected patients aged 18 to 65. RNA transcripts gave rise to amplified TCR beta CDR3 regions. In the first-round RT-PCR of the TCR CDR3, the HTBI primer set was used. TCRdb used MiXCR to reprocess the multiplex PCR reads, holding one entry per CDR3 protein. The sample contains under 350,000 distinct CDR3 sequences, roughly an eighth of which appear only once. A few counts support this clonotype. Its antigen is not known.

V gene TRBV5-6 combines with J gene TRBJ2-2; 8 bases match TRBD2. This receptor was identified in a woman aged 35 to 49 with Graves' hyperthyroidism. Sequenced input: blood. The CDR3 is CASSLPAGANTGELFF. In DNA form, the CDR3 reads TGTGCCAGCAGCTTGCCAGCGGGAGCAAACACCGGGGAGCTGTTTTTT.